The rows below give T cell receptor beta chains drawn from one sample of a study of OX40 agonist ivuxolimab in advanced cancers. The table came from immunoSEQ multiplex PCR; TCRdb's copy has only in-frame clones and leaves some out. The data show around 60,000 clones, around 90% seen once. Sequenced material: CD4+ or CD8+ T cells sorted from blood, taken in a trial of the OX40 agonist ivuxolimab. The origin of the receptors is an adult with an advanced solid tumor such as melanoma, head and neck, liver or kidney cancer. The CDR3 runs from the conserved cysteine through the conserved F or W. D genes are given only for firm matches.

TRBV9	TRBD1	TRBJ1-5	CASSATGDNQPQHF	TGTGCCAGCAGCGCGACAGGGGACAATCAGCCCCAGCATTTT
TRBV4-1	TRBD1	TRBJ1-2	CASSRNTPGQGSYGYTF	TGCGCCAGCAGCCGAAACACCCCGGGACAGGGGAGCTATGGCTACACCTTC
TRBV4-1	TRBD2	TRBJ2-5	CASSQDTSGGLETQYF	TGCGCCAGCAGCCAAGACACTAGCGGGGGGTTGGAGACCCAGTACTTC
TRBV7-8	TRBD2	TRBJ2-1	CASSSWTSVYNEQFF	TGTGCCAGCAGCTCATGGACTAGCGTATACAATGAGCAGTTCTTC
TRBV5-4	.	TRBJ2-5	CASSFRDWETQYF	TGTGCCAGCAGCTTCAGGGATTGGGAGACCCAGTACTTC
TRBV10-1	.	TRBJ2-7	CASSQDTNYEQYF	TGCGCCAGCAGCCAGGACACAAACTACGAGCAGTACTTC
TRBV6-5	TRBD2	TRBJ2-1	CASSYGREGNNEQFF	TGTGCCAGCAGTTACGGGCGGGAGGGAAACAATGAGCAGTTCTTC
TRBV10-1	.	TRBJ1-1	CASSEMTGAGITEAFF	TGCGCCAGCAGTGAGATGACCGGGGCCGGAATCACTGAAGCTTTCTTT
TRBV6-5	TRBD1	TRBJ1-2	CASSRTGGGYTF	TGTGCCAGCAGTAGAACAGGGGGCGGCTACACCTTC
TRBV27	.	TRBJ2-1	CASSLPLYNEQFF	TGTGCCAGCAGTTTGCCATTGTACAATGAGCAGTTCTTC